Presented here are 32 T cell receptor beta chains from one specimen sequenced in a study of shared clonotypes between healthy human individuals. Sequenced by immunoSEQ multiplex PCR; TCRdb stores in-frame clones only, minus some. The sample yields about 1.5 million clones, roughly 95% seen once. What was sequenced was naive CD4+ T cells sorted from blood. Noted subset: CD45RA+ positively selected. Receptor source: a man between 25 and 39 years old in good health.

The rearrangement joins TRBV29-1 to TRBJ1-2, with a tentative D call TRBD1 (6 bases). The CDR3 runs 11 residues. Trimming shortened V by 5 bases and J by 6 bases, and 10 bases separated the two germline ends. Germline V lookup: CDR1 SQVTM, CDR2 ANQGSEA. CDR3: CSVQQGNGYTF. In nucleotides, the CDR3 is TGCAGCGTTCAGCAGGGGAATGGCTACACCTTC.

The chain is built from TRBV4-2 and TRBJ2-1, with 10 bases that match TRBD2. Germline V gene lookup returns CDR1 LGHNA and CDR2 YNFKEQ. The CDR3 contains 15 residues. Trimming took 1 base from V and 8 from J; bases not matched to a gene: 5. The CDR3 region is CASSQASGSSYEQFF. The CDR3 DNA is TGTGCCAGCAGCCAAGCTAGCGGGAGTTCGTATGAGCAGTTCTTC.

The V and J genes are TRBV5-1 and TRBJ1-5, with 7 nucleotides matching TRBD1. Trimming cost V 0 bases and J 1 base; bases outside gene matches: 4. The length of the CDR3 is 16 residues. Germline CDR1 reads SGHRS; CDR2 reads YFSETQ. The CDR3 DNA is TGCGCCAGCAGCTTGGGGGCAGGGGGGAGCAATCAGCCCCAGCATTTT. Residues: CASSLGAGGSNQPQHF.

The chain is built from TRBV10-3 and TRBJ2-3, with a possible D match to TRBD2 (6 bases). Trimming stripped 7 bases from V and 3 bases from J, with 11 bases between. There are 13 residues in the CDR3. Per the germline V gene, CDR1 is ENHRY and CDR2 is SYGVKD. The CDR3 protein is CAITRDLTDTQYF. The CDR3 DNA follows: TGTGCCATCACCCGGGACTTAACAGATACGCAGTATTTT.

This rearrangement joins TRBV5-1 to TRBJ2-1, with unresolved D. CDR1 SGHRS and CDR2 YFSETQ come from the germline V gene. The CDR3 has 16 residues. The V gene lost 4 bases and the J gene lost 5 bases, with 19 bases spanning the gap. The DNA of the CDR3 is TGCGCCAGCAGCCGATGGACGGTGAGTCAGGACAATGAGCAGTTCTTC. Translation: CASSRWTVSQDNEQFF.

This clone was seen just once. The chain employs TRBV30 and TRBJ1-2; TRBD1 agrees at 8 bases. CDR1 and CDR2 (germline): GTSNPN, SVGIG (reference sequence). The CDR3 contains 11 residues. J gave up 8 bases and V 2 bases, and 1 base lay outside the gene matches. CDR3 region: CAWSRQGGYTF. In DNA, the CDR3 is TGTGCCTGGAGTAGACAGGGGGGCTACACCTTC.

In regard to this clone: The same CDR3 is also encoded by other DNA sequences in this sample. The J gene is TRBJ2-1, the V gene TRBV19; 10 bases agree with TRBD1. The CDR3 length is 16 residues. Germline values: CDR1 LNHDA, CDR2 SQIVND (reference sequence). J gave up 4 bases and V 3 bases, and 6 bases lay outside the gene matches. Written as DNA, the CDR3 is TGTGCCAGTAGTATCAGACAGGGGGCAGGGTACAATGAGCAGTTCTTC. It codes for CASSIRQGAGYNEQFF. Based on the CDR3 plus reference TRBV19 and TRBJ2-1, the full variable domain is DGGITQSPKYLFRKEGQNVTLSCEQNLNHDAMYWYRQDPGQGLRLIYYSQIVNDFQKGDIAEGYSVSREKKESFPLTVTSAQKNPTAFYLCASSIRQGAGYNEQFFGPGTRLTVL.

This clone appeared once. This chain joins TRBV5-1 and TRBJ2-1, with no clear D. The V gene lost 0 bases and the J gene lost 2 bases, with 3 bases spanning the gap. The CDR3 contains 13 residues. Germline-derived CDR1 and CDR2 are SGHRS and YFSETQ. The CDR3 sequence: CASSLDPYNEQFF. Written as DNA, the CDR3 is TGCGCCAGCAGCTTGGATCCCTACAATGAGCAGTTCTTC.

The chain links TRBV28 to TRBJ2-6; D gene uncertain. The CDR3 has 15 amino acids. Germline V CDR1 and CDR2: MDHEN, SYDVKM. The V end was cut by 5 bases, the J end by 0 bases, with 8 bases between. CDR3 in amino acids: CASSPGHSGANVLTF. The CDR3 nucleotides are TGTGCCAGCAGTCCGGGTCACTCTGGGGCCAACGTCCTGACTTTC. Full variable domain (outside the CDR3, taken from reference TRBV28 and TRBJ2-6): DVKVTQSSRYLVKRTGEKVFLECVQDMDHENMFWYRQDPGLGLRLIYFSYDVKMKEKGDIPEGYSVSREKKERFSLILESASTNQTSMYLCASSPGHSGANVLTFGAGSRLTVL.

Here the CDR3 DNA reads TGTGCCAGCAGTTATGGATGGGCCTACTACGAGCAGTACTTC. Translated: CASSYGWAYYEQYF. The rearrangement joins TRBV6-5 to TRBJ2-7; D gene uncertain. The CDR3 sequence is 14 residues long. CDR1 is MNHEY and CDR2 is SVGAGI in the germline V gene. The V end was cut by 3 bases, the J end by 3 bases, with 12 bases between.

This rearrangement joins TRBV25-1 to TRBJ1-1; D gene uncertain. The CDR3 contains 13 residues. CDR1 and CDR2 from the germline V gene are MGHDK and SYGVNS. V lost 5 bases to trimming and J lost 1 base, with 8 bases between them. The CDR3 DNA follows: TGTGCCAGCAGTATGAAGGCGAACACTGAAGCTTTCTTT. Translation gives CASSMKANTEAFF.

The rearrangement links TRBV5-1 to TRBJ2-2; perhaps TRBD1 as D (6 bases). Germline V gene sequence: CDR1 SGHRS, CDR2 YFSETQ. This CDR3 contains 15 residues. Trimming removed 3 bases from V and 2 bases from J, with 11 bases in between. The CDR3 DNA is TGCGCCAGCAGCTACGATGGGGGCAACACCGGGGAGCTGTTTTTT. It is translated as CASSYDGGNTGELFF.

The rearrangement joins TRBV15 to TRBJ2-7; D is unclear. The germline gives CDR1 LNHNV, CDR2 YYDKDF (reference sequence). The V end lost 1 base, the J end lost 2 bases, and 21 bases lay between the germline ends. The CDR3 covers 18 residues. The chain's CDR3 is CATSRGGWDRESPYEQYF. CDR3 DNA sequence: TGTGCCACCAGCAGAGGTGGGTGGGATAGAGAAAGCCCCTACGAGCAGTACTTC.

The chain links TRBV2 to TRBJ2-5, with D perhaps matching TRBD1 (6 bases). CDR1 and CDR2 (germline): SNHLY, FYNNEI. Between the trimmed V and J ends, which lost 6 bases and 2 bases, there was a span of 13 bases. The CDR3 sequence is 14 residues long. The CDR3 nucleotides read TGTGCCAGCAGCCTCAACAGGGCACAAGAGACCCAGTACTTC. The encoded protein is CASSLNRAQETQYF.

V usage is TRBV18 and J usage is TRBJ1-4; 9 positions agree with TRBD1. The length of the CDR3 is 16 residues. V lost 3 bases and J lost 4; bases outside the gene matches: 6. CDR1 KGHSH and CDR2 LQKENI come from the germline V gene. The CDR3 loop is CASSPRTGVGNEKLFF. The CDR3 nucleotides read TGTGCCAGCTCACCCCGGACAGGGGTCGGTAATGAAAAACTGTTTTTT.

V gene TRBV28 combines with J gene TRBJ1-2; TRBD1 is a possible D gene (5 bases). The CDR3 covers 13 residues. With 7 bases removed from V and 3 bases from J, the gap between germline ends came to 12 bases. In germline, CDR1 is MDHEN, CDR2 SYDVKM. Here the CDR3 reads CASTPGTHYGYTF. CDR3 coding DNA: TGTGCCAGCACGCCGGGGACCCACTATGGCTACACCTTC.

CDR3 in DNA: TGTGCCAGCAGCCGCGGGACTTCGCAAGAGACCCAGTACTTC. This sequence encodes CASSRGTSQETQYF. The V gene is TRBV7-2, the J gene TRBJ2-5; possibly TRBD2 for D (6 bases). This CDR3 contains 14 residues. The germline V gene has CDR1 SGHTA and CDR2 FQGNSA. The V gene lost 5 bases and the J gene lost 2 bases, with 12 bases spanning the gap.

This clone has a handful of counts. The CDR3 coding sequence is TGTGCCATCAGTTTCCAGACAGATACGCAGTATTTT. Its protein product is CAISFQTDTQYF. The rearrangement joins TRBV10-3 to TRBJ2-3; D unclear. CDR3 length: 12 residues. V shed 5 bases and J shed 3 bases, with 6 bases lying between them. Germline-derived CDR1 and CDR2 are ENHRY and SYGVKD.

The chain links TRBV2 to TRBJ2-1; D perhaps matches TRBD1 (5 bases). Germline CDR1 and CDR2: SNHLY and FYNNEI. Trimming took off 9 bases at V and 8 bases at J, with 29 bases between the two ends. CDR3 length: 17 residues. CDR3: CASGQISARSLQDEQFF. For the CDR3, the DNA is TGTGCCAGTGGACAAATTTCGGCAAGGTCCCTCCAGGATGAGCAGTTCTTC.

This clone was seen a handful of times. The rearrangement joins TRBV5-1 to TRBJ2-7; TRBD2 agrees at 15 bases. V dropped 3 bases and J dropped 2; count of bases not matched to a gene: 9. The length of the CDR3 is 18 residues. Per the germline V gene, CDR1 is SGHRS and CDR2 is YFSETQ. CDR3 amino acids: CASSSGLAGGPTTYEQYF. CDR3 DNA sequence: TGCGCCAGCAGCTCCGGACTAGCGGGAGGGCCCACCACCTACGAGCAGTACTTC.

The chain carries TRBV5-1 and TRBJ2-1, with D possibly called TRBD1 or TRBD2 (6 bases each). The CDR3 totals 13 residues. V lost 4 bases, J lost 7 bases, and 12 bases lay in between. CDR1 SGHRS and CDR2 YFSETQ come from the germline V gene. The CDR3 is CASSTTGRNEQFF. The DNA of the CDR3 is TGCGCCAGCAGCACTACAGGGAGGAATGAGCAGTTCTTC.

This sequence joins TRBV5-1 and TRBJ2-7, with TRBD2 matching over 8 bases. This CDR3 comprises 15 residues. Germline loops: CDR1 SGHRS, CDR2 YFSETQ. V lost 4 bases to trimming and J lost 0 bases; unmatched junction nucleotides: 6. The CDR3 nucleotides read TGCGCCAGCAGCGTGGGACTAGTGAGCTCCTACGAGCAGTACTTC. It codes for CASSVGLVSSYEQYF.

The rearrangement joins TRBV5-1 to TRBJ2-7, with 8 positions matching TRBD2. V lost 0 bases and J lost 3; bases outside the gene matches: 5. This CDR3 is 15 amino acids long. Germline values: CDR1 SGHRS, CDR2 YFSETQ. The CDR3 nucleotides read TGCGCCAGCAGCTTGGGGACTAGCAGAGACTACGAGCAGTACTTC. This encodes CASSLGTSRDYEQYF.

This clone was seen only once. The gene calls are TRBV29-1 and TRBJ2-7; the D is unclear. CDR1 SQVTM and CDR2 ANQGSEA come from the germline V gene. Between the trimmed V and J ends, which lost 5 bases and 2 bases, there was a span of 13 bases. The CDR3 is 13 amino acids. The CDR3 nucleotides are TGCAGCGTTACCCGGAACACCCCCTACGAGCAGTACTTC. Protein: CSVTRNTPYEQYF.

The rearrangement links TRBV11-3 to TRBJ2-7; no clear D. In germline, CDR1 is SGHNT, CDR2 YENEEA. There are 13 residues in the CDR3. Trimming cost V 1 base and J 2 bases, with 6 bases left between them. CDR3 in amino acids: CASSLGQTYEQYF. Here the CDR3 DNA reads TGTGCCAGCAGCTTAGGGCAGACCTACGAGCAGTACTTC. Filled out from reference TRBV11-3 and TRBJ2-7, the complete variable domain reads EAGVVQSPRYKIIEKKQPVAFWCNPISGHNTLYWYLQNLGQGPELLIRYENEEAVDDSQLPKDRFSAERLKGVDSTLKIQPAELGDSAVYLCASSLGQTYEQYFGPGTRLTVT.

This rearrangement joins TRBV11-2 to TRBJ2-5, with D possibly being TRBD1 or TRBD2 (5 bases each). Germline V gives CDR1 SGHAT, CDR2 FQNNGV. The CDR3 spans 16 residues. Trimming cost V 1 base and J 7 bases, with 19 bases left between them. CDR3 region: CASSLGAGRRPGTQYF. CDR3 nucleotide sequence: TGTGCCAGCAGCTTAGGCGCAGGGAGAAGGCCTGGGACCCAGTACTTC.

The chain has TRBV7-2 and TRBJ1-2; no reliable D call. This CDR3 is built from 13 residues. V was trimmed by 5 bases and J by 4 bases, leaving 11 bases between them. Germline CDR1 and CDR2: SGHTA and FQGNSA. The CDR3 sequence: CASSPSGGYGYTF. In DNA, the CDR3 is TGTGCCAGCAGCCCCAGTGGTGGCTATGGCTACACCTTC.

The rearrangement links TRBV5-4 to TRBJ2-7; 16 nucleotides align to TRBD2. The CDR3 consists of 16 residues. V dropped 4 bases and J dropped 2; count of bases not matched to a gene: 3. The germline CDR1 and CDR2 sequences are SGHNT and YYREEE (reference sequence). Here the CDR3 reads CASSPGLAGGPYEQYF. Here the CDR3 DNA reads TGTGCCAGCAGCCCGGGACTAGCGGGAGGGCCCTACGAGCAGTACTTC.

The chain is built from TRBV6-1 and TRBJ1-4; D gene uncertain. Trimming took 3 bases from V and 4 from J, leaving 6 bases between them. CDR1 and CDR2 from the germline V gene are MNHNS and SASEGT. The CDR3 extends over 13 amino acids. The CDR3 nucleotides read TGTGCCAGCAGTGACCACCTTAATGAAAAACTGTTTTTT. It translates to CASSDHLNEKLFF.

The chain employs TRBV14 and TRBJ2-5, with a tentative D call TRBD2 (6 bases). CDR3 length: 16 residues. V lost 5 bases, J lost 5 bases, and 21 bases lay in between. Germline assignment: CDR1 SGHDN and CDR2 FVKESK. The CDR3 is CASSFRLPTRGETQYF. CDR3 bases: TGTGCCAGCAGCTTTCGGTTACCCACCCGGGGGGAGACCCAGTACTTC.

The chain combines TRBV29-1 with TRBJ2-5, with D uncertain. CDR1 SQVTM and CDR2 ANQGSEA come from the germline V gene. The CDR3 has 13 amino acids. Trimming took 7 bases from V and 4 from J, leaving 16 bases between them. CDR3 DNA: TGCAGCGCCTCTCGTGCGATAGGAGAGACCCAGTACTTC. This sequence encodes CSASRAIGETQYF.

The CDR3 here is CASSPRETSYEQYF. For the CDR3, the DNA is TGTGCCAGCAGCCCACGGGAGACTTCCTACGAGCAGTACTTC. V gene TRBV7-9 combines with J gene TRBJ2-7; the D gene is possibly TRBD2 (6 bases). Trimming shortened V by 5 bases and J by 1 base, and 12 bases separated the two germline ends. The CDR3 has 14 amino acids. CDR1 SEHNR and CDR2 FQNEAQ come from the germline V gene (reference sequence).